Given below is one T cell receptor (beta chain) in context. V was pared by 2 bases and J by 4 bases, with 4 bases of the junction left unmatched. In germline, CDR1 is MNHEY, CDR2 SMNVEV (reference sequence). The CDR3 is made up of 15 amino acids. Profiling relied on immunoSEQ multiplex PCR, and the TCRdb table lists in-frame clones only, not all of them. The profile shows around 70,000 clones, 95% to 98% of them singletons. These data come from a study of technical replicates of blood from several donors. Sequencing used T cells isolated from PBMCs. The receptor was isolated from a human donor in good health. The gene calls are TRBV27 and TRBJ2-7; 11 bases line up with TRBD2. The CDR3 sequence is CASSLSLAGGYEQYF. CDR3 coding DNA: TGTGCCAGCAGTTTAAGCCTAGCGGGAGGATACGAGCAGTACTTC.